This TCR beta chain was sequenced during a study of HIV-infected patients and healthy controls (dated by TCRdb to the mid-2010s). From a lookup of the germline V gene, CDR1 and CDR2 are SGDLS and YYNGEE. The CDR3 starts with the cysteine, ends with the phenylalanine, and has 17 residues. The only DNA kept is the CDR3, 51 bases in frame from the first base. Unmatched junction bases come to 6, with V trimmed by 4 bases and J by 2 bases. This clonotype is regarded as medium-sized (0.01 to 0.1%). This receptor's antigen is unknown. Within one base of it there is no much larger clone, and no base qualities were kept. The library was produced with 5' RACE. The instrument given in TCRdb is Illumina MiSeq. TCRdb reworked the public reads: Q25 trimming with fastp, MiXCR clone assembly, productive beta chains retained. Each entry is one CDR3 protein sequence, shown with its most common DNA and genes. The sample yields roughly 18,000 distinct CDR3 sequences; around 20% were counted once. The ten largest clones represent 33% of the sample.

The sample was CD8+ T cells from blood. The clonotype originates from a human donor in good health. The chain links TRBV9 with TRBJ2-2, with 12 middle bases fitting TRBD2. The CDR3 region has the sequence CASSNGLAGHNTGELFF. In nucleotides, the sequence is TGTGCCAGCAGCAACGGACTAGCGGGACACAACACCGGGGAGCTGTTTTTT.